This is a list of T cell receptor beta chains from one sample in a study of blood T cell repertoires in COVID-19. The repertoire was sequenced with immunoSEQ multiplex PCR; TCRdb's copy has only in-frame clones and lacks some. This table holds about 140,000 clones, roughly 79% found once. The sequencing sample was made of peripheral blood. These receptors all stem from a woman between 55 and 75 years old with active or convalescent COVID-19. Both conserved end residues are part of each CDR3. D genes are given only for firm matches. Size is stated for part of the rows, as once, few or many counts, or as a class when the clone is expanded.

v_gene	j_gene	d_gene	abundance	CDR3aa	CDR3nt
TRBV27	TRBJ2-1	NA	NA	CASSSSGTYNEQFF	TGTGCCAGCAGTTCGAGCGGAACCTACAATGAGCAGTTCTTC
TRBV28	TRBJ2-5	TRBD2	NA	CASSRPGLAGRETQYF	TGTGCCAGCAGCCGCCCCGGACTAGCGGGCAGGGAGACCCAGTACTTC
TRBV6-5	TRBJ2-2	NA	NA	CASSSSFGELFF	TGTGCCAGCAGCTCCTCCTTCGGGGAGCTGTTTTTT
TRBV30	TRBJ1-1	TRBD1	NA	CARFEGAVNTEAFF	TGTGCCCGATTTGAGGGGGCGGTTAACACTGAAGCTTTCTTT
TRBV29-1	TRBJ1-1	NA	few	CSVGLREGAFF	TGCAGCGTTGGCCTTAGGGAGGGAGCTTTCTTT
TRBV11-2	TRBJ2-1	NA	few	CASSLAVGVLNEQFF	TGTGCCAGCAGCTTAGCGGTGGGAGTCTTAAATGAGCAGTTCTTC
TRBV6-5	TRBJ1-1	TRBD1	NA	CASSYLDRNEAFF	TGTGCCAGCAGCTACTTGGACAGGAATGAAGCTTTCTTT
TRBV5-1	TRBJ2-3	TRBD1	NA	CASSLTGTGGAQRNF	TGCGCCAGCAGCTTGACCGGGACAGGGGGGGCCCAGAGGAATTTT
TRBV27	TRBJ2-5	TRBD1	NA	CASSFKTGGLETQYF	TGTGCCAGCAGTTTCAAGACAGGGGGCTTAGAGACCCAGTACTTC
TRBV6-6	TRBJ1-6	NA	NA	CASSLQGSSNSPLHF	TGTGCCAGCAGTCTACAGGGATCGTCTAATTCACCCCTCCACTTT
TRBV12-5	TRBJ2-5	NA	NA	CASGLGVQETQYF	TGTGCTAGTGGTTTAGGGGTACAAGAGACCCAGTACTTC
TRBV27	TRBJ1-2	TRBD1	NA	CASTATTGDYGYTF	TGTGCCAGCACCGCGACCACAGGGGACTATGGCTACACCTTC
TRBV2	TRBJ2-3	TRBD2	NA	CASSEVGGGTDTQYF	TGTGCCAGCAGTGAAGTAGGCGGGGGGACAGATACGCAGTATTTT
TRBV19	TRBJ1-2	NA	NA	CASTGGQRYGYTF	TGTGCCAGTACTGGAGGACAGCGCTATGGCTACACCTTC
TRBV7-2	TRBJ2-1	NA	once	CASSLAPGYRNNEQFF	TGTGCCAGCAGCTTAGCGCCCGGTTACAGAAACAATGAGCAGTTCTTC
TRBV9	TRBJ2-7	TRBD2	NA	CASSELAGGQGEQYF	TGTGCCAGCAGCGAACTAGCGGGAGGGCAGGGCGAGCAGTACTTC
TRBV18	TRBJ2-6	TRBD1	NA	CASSQGASGAGANVLTF	TGTGCCAGCTCACAGGGGGCGTCAGGTGCTGGGGCCAACGTCCTGACTTTC
TRBV6-5	TRBJ1-3	TRBD1	NA	CASSSAWTGGNTIYF	TGTGCCAGCAGTTCTGCCTGGACAGGGGGAAACACCATATATTTT
TRBV4-2	TRBJ1-5	NA	NA	CASSQDLTVIRDQPQHF	TGTGCCAGCAGCCAAGATTTGACAGTAATAAGGGATCAGCCCCAGCATTTT
TRBV27	TRBJ1-6	TRBD1	few	CASSFGDRDNSPLHF	TGTGCCAGCAGTTTCGGGGACAGAGATAATTCACCCCTCCACTTT
TRBV5-1	TRBJ1-2	TRBD1	once	CASSLNEGARGYTF	TGCGCCAGCAGCTTGAACGAGGGGGCAAGGGGCTACACCTTC
TRBV15	TRBJ1-5	NA	NA	CATSRGGVGNQPQHF	TGTGCCACCAGCAGAGGGGGGGTAGGCAATCAGCCCCAGCATTTT
TRBV24-1	TRBJ1-6	NA	NA	CATSDLPGILGSPLHF	TGTGCCACCAGTGATTTGCCCGGGATCCTGGGCTCACCCCTCCACTTT
TRBV20-1	TRBJ1-1	NA	NA	CSASDGGRGGNTEAFF	TGCAGTGCTAGTGATGGCGGGAGAGGGGGGAACACTGAAGCTTTCTTT
TRBV3-1/TRBV3-2	TRBJ1-3	NA	NA	CASSPSGTVTIYF	TGTGCCAGCAGCCCCTCCGGGACTGTCACCATATATTTT
TRBV9	TRBJ2-1	TRBD2	NA	CASSPKTPSGSNEQFF	TGTGCCAGCAGCCCGAAAACTCCTAGCGGGAGTAATGAGCAGTTCTTC
TRBV13	TRBJ1-5	NA	NA	CASSEQGPVDNQPQHF	TGTGCCAGCAGCGAACAGGGCCCAGTAGACAATCAGCCCCAGCATTTT
TRBV4-3	TRBJ2-1	NA	NA	CASSQDGGSYNEQFF	TGCGCCAGCAGCCAAGACGGCGGCTCCTACAATGAGCAGTTCTTC
TRBV7-2	TRBJ2-1	TRBD2	NA	CASSPPGLAGYNEQFF	TGTGCCAGCAGCCCTCCGGGACTAGCGGGCTACAATGAGCAGTTCTTC
TRBV4-1	TRBJ2-1	NA	NA	CASSQVWDNEQFF	TGCGCCAGCAGCCAAGTCTGGGACAACGAGCAGTTCTTC
TRBV30	TRBJ1-4	NA	NA	CAWSADEKLFF	TGTGCCTGGAGTGCAGATGAAAAACTGTTTTTT
TRBV6-5	TRBJ1-1	TRBD1	NA	CASTQRGQGITEAFF	TGTGCCAGCACTCAACGAGGACAGGGAATAACTGAAGCTTTCTTT
TRBV28	TRBJ2-3	TRBD1	NA	CASSLNRGPSTDTQYF	TGTGCCAGCAGCTTGAACAGGGGGCCGAGCACAGATACGCAGTATTTT
TRBV29-1	TRBJ2-2	TRBD2	NA	CSVITMERGNTGELFF	TGCAGCGTGATCACTATGGAGCGGGGTAACACCGGGGAGCTGTTTTTT
TRBV10-3	TRBJ2-7	TRBD2	once	CAISEGREDSYEQYF	TGTGCCATCAGTGAGGGGCGGGAGGACTCCTACGAGCAGTACTTC
TRBV21-1	TRBJ1-1	NA	NA	CASTDVPGQGAFTEAFF	TGTGCCAGCACCGACGTCCCGGGACAGGGGGCGTTTACTGAAGCTTTCTTT
TRBV7-9	TRBJ1-4	TRBD1	NA	CASSKQGEVEKLFF	TGTGCCAGCAGCAAACAGGGGGAGGTTGAAAAACTGTTTTTT
TRBV5-1	TRBJ2-5	TRBD2	NA	CASLAGPKETQYF	TGCGCCAGCCTAGCGGGACCGAAAGAGACCCAGTACTTC
TRBV10-3	TRBJ1-2	TRBD1	NA	CAISEGTGATYGYTF	TGTGCCATCAGTGAGGGGACAGGAGCAACCTATGGCTACACCTTC